This record looks at one T cell receptor (beta chain) sequence and its context. Antigen specificity is unknown. Quantitative molecular-barcoded 5'-RACE generated the TCR beta libraries. MiXCR was run by TCRdb on the 5' RACE reads, yielding one entry per CDR3 protein. The table shows about 160,000 distinct CDR3 sequences, with around 20% occurring only once. The record originates from a study of CD8 T cells in ankylosing spondylitis. General study results and limits: A TCR beta motif of roughly 8 highly homologous variants seemed to mark ankylosing spondylitis blood. Significant enrichment of disease-linked clones was reported in matched ankylosing spondylitis synovial fluid. Within peripheral blood, clones linked to disease were CD8+ and relatively rare.

The CDR3 runs to 16 residues. The germline gives CDR1 KGHSH, CDR2 LQKENI. J lost 7 bases, V lost 0 bases, and 8 bases had no gene match. The origin of this receptor is a male donor with ankylosing spondylitis or in good health (not recorded which). This chain uses TRBV18 with TRBJ2-3, with 9 positions matching TRBD1. Specimen: blood, either unsorted or a sorted T cell fraction (not recorded which). CDR3 nucleotides: TGTGCCAGCTCACCACCGGGACAGGGTTCCATGAATACGCAGTATTTT. Translating gives CASSPPGQGSMNTQYF.